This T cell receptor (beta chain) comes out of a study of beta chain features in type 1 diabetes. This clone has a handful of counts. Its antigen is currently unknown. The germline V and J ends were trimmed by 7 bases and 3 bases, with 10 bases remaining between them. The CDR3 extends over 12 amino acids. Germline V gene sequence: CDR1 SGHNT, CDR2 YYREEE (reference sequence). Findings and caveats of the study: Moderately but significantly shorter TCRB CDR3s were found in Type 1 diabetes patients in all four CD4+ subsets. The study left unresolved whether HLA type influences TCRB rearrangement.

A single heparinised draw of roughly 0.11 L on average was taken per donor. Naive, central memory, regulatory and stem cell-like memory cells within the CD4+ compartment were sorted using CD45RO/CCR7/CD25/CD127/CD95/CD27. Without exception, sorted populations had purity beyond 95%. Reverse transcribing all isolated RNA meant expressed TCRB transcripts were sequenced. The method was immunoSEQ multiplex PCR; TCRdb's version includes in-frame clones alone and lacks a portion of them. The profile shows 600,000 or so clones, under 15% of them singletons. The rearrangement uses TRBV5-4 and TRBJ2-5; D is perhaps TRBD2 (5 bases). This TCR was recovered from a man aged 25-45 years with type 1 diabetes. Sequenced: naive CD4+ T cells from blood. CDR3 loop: CASSGLEETQYF. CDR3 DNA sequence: TGTGCCAGCTCAGGACTGGAAGAGACCCAGTACTTC.